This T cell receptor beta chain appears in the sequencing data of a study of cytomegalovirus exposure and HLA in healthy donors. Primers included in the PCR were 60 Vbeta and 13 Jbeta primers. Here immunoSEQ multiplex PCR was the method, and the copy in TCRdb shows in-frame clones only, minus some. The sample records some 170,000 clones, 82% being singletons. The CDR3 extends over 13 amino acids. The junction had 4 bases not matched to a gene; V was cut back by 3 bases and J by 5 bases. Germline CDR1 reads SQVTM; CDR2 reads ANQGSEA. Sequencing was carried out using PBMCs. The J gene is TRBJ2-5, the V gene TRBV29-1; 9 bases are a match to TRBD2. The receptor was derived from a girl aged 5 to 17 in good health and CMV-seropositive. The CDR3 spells CSVDASGDETQYF. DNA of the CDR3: TGCAGCGTTGATGCTAGCGGGGATGAGACCCAGTACTTC.